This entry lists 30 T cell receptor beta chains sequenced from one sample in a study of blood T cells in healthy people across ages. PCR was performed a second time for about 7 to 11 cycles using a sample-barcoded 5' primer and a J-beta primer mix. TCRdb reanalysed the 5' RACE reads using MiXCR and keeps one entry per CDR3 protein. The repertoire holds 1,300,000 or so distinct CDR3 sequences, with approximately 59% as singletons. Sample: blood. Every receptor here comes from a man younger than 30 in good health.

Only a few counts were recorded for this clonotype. The CDR3 region has the DNA TGTGCCAGCAGGGGGGGCGCGAACACTGAAGCTTTCTTT. This sequence encodes CASRGGANTEAFF. The gene calls are TRBV6-2 or TRBV6-3 and TRBJ1-1, with D maybe TRBD1 (6 bases). V lost 6 bases and J 1 base, leaving 9 bases between the germline ends. Looked up from germline, CDR1 is MNHEY and CDR2 is SVGEGT. The CDR3 sequence is 13 residues long.

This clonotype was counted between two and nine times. CDR3 nucleotides: TGTGCCAGCAGCCTTGAGATAGGGACTAGCAAAGAGACCCAGTACTTC. This codes for CASSLEIGTSKETQYF. The chain couples TRBV27 to TRBJ2-5; 9 positions agree with TRBD2. Germline loops: CDR1 MNHEY, CDR2 SMNVEV (reference sequence). With V trimmed by 6 bases and J by 3 bases, 11 bases remained unmatched. The length of the CDR3 is 16 residues.

The DNA of the CDR3 is TGTGCCAGCAGCTTAGAGGCTTGGGGGCGATGGGGGAATGAGCAGTTCTTC. Translation gives CASSLEAWGRWGNEQFF. The chain links TRBV7-6 to TRBJ2-1; a weak D match, TRBD1 (6 bases). The CDR3 extends over 17 amino acids. Trimming pared 1 base from V and 7 bases from J, leaving 20 bases between. From germline, CDR1 is SGHVS and CDR2 FNYEAQ.

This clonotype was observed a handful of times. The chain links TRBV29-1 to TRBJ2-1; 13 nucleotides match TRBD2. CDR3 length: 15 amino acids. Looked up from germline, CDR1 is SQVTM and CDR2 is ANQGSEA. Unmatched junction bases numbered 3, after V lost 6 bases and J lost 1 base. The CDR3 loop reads CSVTSGRASYNEQFF. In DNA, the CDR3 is TGCAGCGTAACTAGCGGGAGGGCGTCCTACAATGAGCAGTTCTTC.

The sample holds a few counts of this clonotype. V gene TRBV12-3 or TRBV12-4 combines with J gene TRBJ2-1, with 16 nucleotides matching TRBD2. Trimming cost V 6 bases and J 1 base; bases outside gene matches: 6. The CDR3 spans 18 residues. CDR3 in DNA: TGTGCCAGCAGGGGACTAGCGGGAGGGCCCAAATCCTACAATGAGCAGTTCTTC. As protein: CASRGLAGGPKSYNEQFF.

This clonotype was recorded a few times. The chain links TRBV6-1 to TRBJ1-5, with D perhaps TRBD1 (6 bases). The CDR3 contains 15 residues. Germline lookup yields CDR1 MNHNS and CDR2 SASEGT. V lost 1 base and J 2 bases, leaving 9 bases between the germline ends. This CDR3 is CASSEEEGGNQPQHF. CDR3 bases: TGTGCCAGCAGTGAAGAGGAGGGGGGCAATCAGCCCCAGCATTTT.

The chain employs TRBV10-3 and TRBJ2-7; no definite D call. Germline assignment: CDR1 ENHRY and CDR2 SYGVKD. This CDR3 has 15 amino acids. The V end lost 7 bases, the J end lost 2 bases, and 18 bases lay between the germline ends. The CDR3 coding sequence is TGTGCCATCAAAATCGACGGGTTTGGAACCTACGAGCAGTACTTC. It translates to CAIKIDGFGTYEQYF.

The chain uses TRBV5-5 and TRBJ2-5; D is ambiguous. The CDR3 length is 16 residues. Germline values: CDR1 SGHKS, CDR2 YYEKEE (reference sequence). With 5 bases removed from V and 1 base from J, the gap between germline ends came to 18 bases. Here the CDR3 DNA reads TGTGCCAGCAGTCTCTTTTACCCTCAACTCCAAGAGACCCAGTACTTC. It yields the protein CASSLFYPQLQETQYF.

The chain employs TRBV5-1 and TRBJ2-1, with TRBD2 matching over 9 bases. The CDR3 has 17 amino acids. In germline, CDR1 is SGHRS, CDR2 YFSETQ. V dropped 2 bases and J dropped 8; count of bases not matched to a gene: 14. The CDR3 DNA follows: TGCGCCAGCAGCTTTAGACTAGCGGCCCTCCCTACGGATGAGCAGTTCTTC. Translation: CASSFRLAALPTDEQFF.

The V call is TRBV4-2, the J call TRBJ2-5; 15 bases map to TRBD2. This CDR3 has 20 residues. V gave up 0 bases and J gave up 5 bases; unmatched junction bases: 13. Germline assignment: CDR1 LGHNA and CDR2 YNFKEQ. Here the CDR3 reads CASSQDGLAGGLDEQETQYF. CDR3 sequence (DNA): TGTGCCAGCAGCCAAGACGGACTAGCGGGGGGGCTGGACGAACAGGAGACCCAGTACTTC.

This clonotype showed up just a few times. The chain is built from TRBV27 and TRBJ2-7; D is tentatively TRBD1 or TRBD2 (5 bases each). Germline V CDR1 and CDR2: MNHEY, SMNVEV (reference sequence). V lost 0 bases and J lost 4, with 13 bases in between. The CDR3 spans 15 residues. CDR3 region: CASSLSSGRRYEQYF. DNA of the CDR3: TGTGCCAGCAGTTTATCGTCGGGACGCAGGTACGAGCAGTACTTC.

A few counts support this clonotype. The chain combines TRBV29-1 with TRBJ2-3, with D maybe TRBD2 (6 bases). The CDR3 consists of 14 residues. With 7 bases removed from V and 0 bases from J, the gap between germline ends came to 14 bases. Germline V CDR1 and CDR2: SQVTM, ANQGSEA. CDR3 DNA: TGCAGCGCCGTCATAGCGGCAAGCACAGATACGCAGTATTTT. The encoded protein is CSAVIAASTDTQYF.

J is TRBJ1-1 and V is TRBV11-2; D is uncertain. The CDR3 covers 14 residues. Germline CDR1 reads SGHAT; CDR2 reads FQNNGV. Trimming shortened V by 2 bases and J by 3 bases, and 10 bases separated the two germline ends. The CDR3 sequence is CASSLPRQDTEAFF. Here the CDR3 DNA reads TGTGCCAGCAGCTTACCTCGGCAGGACACTGAAGCTTTCTTT.

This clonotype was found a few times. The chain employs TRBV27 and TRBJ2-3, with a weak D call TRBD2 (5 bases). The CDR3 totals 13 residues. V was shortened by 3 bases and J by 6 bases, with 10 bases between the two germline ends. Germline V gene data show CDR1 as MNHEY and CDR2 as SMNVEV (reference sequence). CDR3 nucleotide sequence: TGTGCCAGCAGTTTTGTGGGAGCTGATACGCAGTATTTT. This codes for CASSFVGADTQYF.

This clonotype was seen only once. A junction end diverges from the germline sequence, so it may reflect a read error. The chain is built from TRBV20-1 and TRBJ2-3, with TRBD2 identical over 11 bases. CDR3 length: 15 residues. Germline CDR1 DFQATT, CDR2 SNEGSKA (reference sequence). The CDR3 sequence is CSAHDPSGGTGTQYF. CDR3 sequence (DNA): TGCAGTGCTCATGACCCTAGCGGGGGGACAGGTACGCAGTATTTT.

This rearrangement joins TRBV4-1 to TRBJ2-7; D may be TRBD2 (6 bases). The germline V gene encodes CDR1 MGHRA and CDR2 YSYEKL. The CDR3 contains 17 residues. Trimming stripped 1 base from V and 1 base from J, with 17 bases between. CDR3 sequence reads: CASSQVFSGKSSYEQYF. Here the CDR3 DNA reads TGCGCCAGCAGCCAAGTTTTTAGCGGAAAATCTTCCTACGAGCAGTACTTC.

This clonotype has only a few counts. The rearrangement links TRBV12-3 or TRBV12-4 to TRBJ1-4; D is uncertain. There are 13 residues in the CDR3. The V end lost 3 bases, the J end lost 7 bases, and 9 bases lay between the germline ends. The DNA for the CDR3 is TGTGCCAGCAGTTTTTCTGGTAGTGAAAAACTGTTTTTT. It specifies CASSFSGSEKLFF.

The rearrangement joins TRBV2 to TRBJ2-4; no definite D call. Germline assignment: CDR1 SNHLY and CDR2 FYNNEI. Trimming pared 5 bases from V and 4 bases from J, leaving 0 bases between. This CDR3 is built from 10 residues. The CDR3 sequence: CASSKNIQYF. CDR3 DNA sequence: TGTGCCAGCAGTAAAAACATTCAGTACTTC.

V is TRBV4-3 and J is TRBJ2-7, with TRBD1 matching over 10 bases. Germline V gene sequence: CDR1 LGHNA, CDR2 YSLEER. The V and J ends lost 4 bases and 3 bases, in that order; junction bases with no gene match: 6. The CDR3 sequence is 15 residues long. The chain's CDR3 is CASSRDRGFRYEQYF. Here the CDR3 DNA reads TGCGCCAGCAGCCGGGACAGGGGTTTCCGCTACGAGCAGTACTTC.

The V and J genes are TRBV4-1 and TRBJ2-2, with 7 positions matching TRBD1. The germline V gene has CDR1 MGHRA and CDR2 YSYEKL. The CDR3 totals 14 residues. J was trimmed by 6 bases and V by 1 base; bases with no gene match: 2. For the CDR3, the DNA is TGCGCCAGCAGCCAAGGACAGGGCCCCGGGGAGCTGTTTTTT. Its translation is CASSQGQGPGELFF.

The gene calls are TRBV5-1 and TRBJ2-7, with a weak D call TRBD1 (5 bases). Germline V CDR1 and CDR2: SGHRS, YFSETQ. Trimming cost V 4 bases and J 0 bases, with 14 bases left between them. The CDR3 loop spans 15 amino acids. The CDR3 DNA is TGCGCCAGCAGCGTAACAGGAAATCCCTCCTACGAGCAGTACTTC. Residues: CASSVTGNPSYEQYF.

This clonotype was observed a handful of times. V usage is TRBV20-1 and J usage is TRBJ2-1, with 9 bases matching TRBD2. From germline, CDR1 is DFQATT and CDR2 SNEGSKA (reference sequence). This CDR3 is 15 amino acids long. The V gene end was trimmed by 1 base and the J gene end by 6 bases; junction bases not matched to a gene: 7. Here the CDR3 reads CSARGYGSGSNEQFF. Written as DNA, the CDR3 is TGCAGTGCTAGAGGGTATGGTAGCGGGAGCAATGAGCAGTTCTTC.

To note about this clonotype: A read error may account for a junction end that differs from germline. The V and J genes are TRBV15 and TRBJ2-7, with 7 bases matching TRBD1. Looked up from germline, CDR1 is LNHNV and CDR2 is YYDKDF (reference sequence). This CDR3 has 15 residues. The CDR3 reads CATSPNRGPSYEQYF. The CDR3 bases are TGTGCCACCAGCCCTAACAGGGGTCCCTCCTACGAACAGTACTTC.

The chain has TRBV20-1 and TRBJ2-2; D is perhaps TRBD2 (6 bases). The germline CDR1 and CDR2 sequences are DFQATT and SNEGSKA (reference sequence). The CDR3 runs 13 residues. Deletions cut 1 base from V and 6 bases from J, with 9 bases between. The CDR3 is CSARAGDAGELFF. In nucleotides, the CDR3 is TGCAGTGCTAGAGCGGGAGACGCCGGGGAGCTGTTTTTT.

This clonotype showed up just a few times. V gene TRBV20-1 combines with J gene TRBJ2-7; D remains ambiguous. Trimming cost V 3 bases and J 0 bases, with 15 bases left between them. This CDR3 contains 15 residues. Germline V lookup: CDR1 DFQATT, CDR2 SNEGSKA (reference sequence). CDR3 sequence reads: CSARGEQMSSYEQYF. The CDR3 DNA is TGCAGTGCTAGGGGTGAACAAATGAGCTCCTACGAGCAGTACTTC.

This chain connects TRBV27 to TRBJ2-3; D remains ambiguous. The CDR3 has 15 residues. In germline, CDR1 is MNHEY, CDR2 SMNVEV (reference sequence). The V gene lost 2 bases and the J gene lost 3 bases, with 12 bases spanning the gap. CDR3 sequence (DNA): TGTGCCAGCAGTTTAAAAGGAGAGTGGACAGATACGCAGTATTTT. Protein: CASSLKGEWTDTQYF.

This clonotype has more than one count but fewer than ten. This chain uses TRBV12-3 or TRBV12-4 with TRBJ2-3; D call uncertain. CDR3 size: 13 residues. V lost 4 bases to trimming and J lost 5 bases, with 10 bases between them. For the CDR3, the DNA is TGTGCCAGCAGTTATATCCCCCGAGATACGCAGTATTTT. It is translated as CASSYIPRDTQYF.

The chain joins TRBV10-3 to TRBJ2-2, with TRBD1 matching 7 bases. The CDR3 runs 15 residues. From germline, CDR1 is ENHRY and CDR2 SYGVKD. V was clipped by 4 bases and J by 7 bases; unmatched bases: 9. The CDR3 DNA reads TGTGCCATCAGTGGGTATAAACAGGGGTTCGGGGAGCTGTTTTTT. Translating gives CAISGYKQGFGELFF.

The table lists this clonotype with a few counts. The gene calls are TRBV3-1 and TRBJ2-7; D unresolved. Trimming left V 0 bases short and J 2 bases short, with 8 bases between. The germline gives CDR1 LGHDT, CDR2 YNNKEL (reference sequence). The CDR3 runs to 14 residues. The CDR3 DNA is TGTGCCAGCAGCCAAGATAATGGGCCCTACGAGCAGTACTTC. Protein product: CASSQDNGPYEQYF.

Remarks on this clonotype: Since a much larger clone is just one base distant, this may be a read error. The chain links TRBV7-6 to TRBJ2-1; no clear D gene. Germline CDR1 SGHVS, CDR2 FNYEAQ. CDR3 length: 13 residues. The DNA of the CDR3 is TGTTCCAGCAGCTTCCCCGGCTACAATGAGCAGTTCTTC. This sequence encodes CSSSFPGYNEQFF.